This TCR beta chain originates from a study of T cells in Graves' hyperthyroidism and ophthalmopathy. RNA transcripts were the template for amplifying TCR beta CDR3 regions. HTBI primers were employed in a first-round RT-PCR of the TCR CDR3. TCRdb reprocessed the multiplex PCR reads via MiXCR and lists one record per CDR3 protein. The table records about 210,000 distinct CDR3 sequences, approximately 17% of them present only once. General study results and limits: Ophthalmopathy was model-predicted a median about 6 months pre-onset.

This clonotype was seen repeatedly, ten times or more. The antigen remains unidentified. V trimming: 4 bases; J trimming: 2 bases; junction bases outside the gene matches: 4. Per germline, CDR1 SGHRS and CDR2 YFSETQ. The CDR3 totals 15 residues. The clonotype was recovered from a man aged 50 to 60 with Graves' hyperthyroidism. Material for sequencing was blood. This rearrangement joins TRBV5-1 to TRBJ1-1; TRBD1 matches 11 bases. Here the CDR3 DNA reads TGCGCCAGCAGCCCCGGGACAGGGGGAAACACTGAAGCTTTCTTT. This codes for CASSPGTGGNTEAFF. Filled out from reference TRBV5-1 and TRBJ1-1, the complete variable domain reads KAGVTQTPRYLIKTRGQQVTLSCSPISGHRSVSWYQQTPGQGLQFLFEYFSETQRNKGNFPGRFSGRQFSNSRSEMNVSTLELGDSALYLCASSPGTGGNTEAFFGQGTRLTVV.